The next 13 T cell receptor beta chains were all read from a single sample in a study of blood T cell repertoires in COVID-19. TCRdb's copy holds only in-frame clones and misses some; the assay was immunoSEQ multiplex PCR. This table has a few hundred thousand clones, 88% appearing once. Sequencing was done on a sample of PBMCs or T cells enriched from blood (not recorded which). Receptor source: a middle-aged woman who had been exposed to COVID-19.

The chain uses TRBV19 and TRBJ2-3; 8 nucleotides agree with TRBD2. This CDR3 contains 19 residues. CDR1 and CDR2 from the germline V gene are LNHDA and SQIVND (reference sequence). With 4 bases clipped from V and 1 base from J, the junction kept 16 bases outside the gene matches. As DNA, the CDR3 is TGTGCCAGTAGTACTAAGAGGACGGGAGGGCGGGGCGGCACAGATACGCAGTATTTT. It translates to CASSTKRTGGRGGTDTQYF. Together with reference TRBV19 and TRBJ2-3, the CDR3 gives the full variable domain: DGGITQSPKYLFRKEGQNVTLSCEQNLNHDAMYWYRQDPGQGLRLIYYSQIVNDFQKGDIAEGYSVSREKKESFPLTVTSAQKNPTAFYLCASSTKRTGGRGGTDTQYFGPGTRLTVL.

This clone was counted once. The gene calls are TRBV11-2 and TRBJ2-2; maybe TRBD1 (5 bases). Trimming cost V 1 base and J 3 bases, with 12 bases left between them. The CDR3 extends over 16 amino acids. Germline CDR1 reads SGHAT; CDR2 reads FQNNGV. In DNA form, the CDR3 reads TGTGCCAGCAGCTTAGTCAGGGTGCGCCACACCGGGGAGCTGTTTTTT. Its translation is CASSLVRVRHTGELFF.

J is TRBJ2-6 and V is TRBV5-1; no reliable D call. Per the germline V gene, CDR1 is SGHRS and CDR2 is YFSETQ. The CDR3 consists of 14 residues. Trimming shortened V by 4 bases and J by 0 bases, and 5 bases separated the two germline ends. Written as DNA, the CDR3 is TGCGCCAGCAGCGTATACTCTGGGGCCAACGTCCTGACTTTC. As protein: CASSVYSGANVLTF.

This clone was seen a single time. The chain carries TRBV7-9 and TRBJ2-5; 9 nucleotides match TRBD1. There are 15 residues in the CDR3. J gave up 0 bases and V 5 bases, and 4 bases lay outside the gene matches. Germline V gene data show CDR1 as SEHNR and CDR2 as FQNEAQ (reference sequence). The CDR3 is CASSPGQGYQETQYF. CDR3 sequence (DNA): TGTGCCAGCAGCCCCGGACAGGGGTACCAAGAGACCCAGTACTTC.

The rearrangement uses TRBV18 and TRBJ1-4, with no clear D. The CDR3 contains 16 residues. Germline values: CDR1 KGHSH, CDR2 LQKENI. Deletions cut 3 bases from V and 3 bases from J, with 14 bases between. The CDR3 loop is CASSPSAPRANEKLFF. The CDR3 coding sequence is TGTGCCAGCTCACCCTCTGCCCCGCGTGCTAATGAAAAACTGTTTTTT.

This clone appeared once. The J gene is TRBJ2-1, the V gene TRBV7-2; TRBD2 aligns across 10 bases. Germline-derived CDR1 and CDR2 are SGHTA and FQGNSA. With 5 bases clipped from V and 7 bases from J, the junction kept 11 bases outside the gene matches. The CDR3 length is 16 residues. CDR3 amino acids: CASSRPGLARGNEQFF. In DNA, the CDR3 is TGTGCCAGCAGCCGGCCGGGACTAGCGCGGGGTAATGAGCAGTTCTTC.

This clone was recorded a few times. The J gene is TRBJ2-3, the V gene TRBV7-2, with a possible D match to TRBD2 (5 bases). The V end was cut by 4 bases, the J end by 2 bases, with 19 bases between. The CDR3 is 17 residues long. Germline CDR1 reads SGHTA; CDR2 reads FQGNSA. The CDR3 bases are TGTGCCAGCAGCTCCAGCAAGGACTCACCTATCACAGATACGCAGTATTTT. Translation gives CASSSSKDSPITDTQYF.

This rearrangement joins TRBV10-3 to TRBJ2-3, with D tentatively TRBD1 (5 bases). V was trimmed by 1 base and J by 0 bases, leaving 11 bases between them. Per the germline V gene, CDR1 is ENHRY and CDR2 is SYGVKD. CDR3 length: 16 residues. The CDR3 region has the DNA TGTGCCATCAGTGAGTTGGGGCAACCTAGCACAGATACGCAGTATTTT. Amino acids: CAISELGQPSTDTQYF.

The chain uses TRBV28 and TRBJ1-4; no clear D. Germline V lookup: CDR1 MDHEN, CDR2 SYDVKM. The ends were cut back, 5 bases at V and 8 bases at J, with 12 bases in the middle. This CDR3 is 13 amino acids long. CDR3 region: CASSAGPGEKLFF. The CDR3 DNA reads TGTGCCAGCAGTGCGGGCCCTGGGGAAAAACTGTTTTTT.

The chain's CDR3 is CASSPGGSPSTDTQYF. The CDR3 DNA reads TGTGCCAGCAGCCCAGGTGGGAGCCCCAGCACAGATACGCAGTATTTT. This rearrangement joins TRBV5-8 to TRBJ2-3; maybe TRBD2 (5 bases). CDR3 length: 16 residues. Trimming took off 4 bases at V and 0 bases at J, with 15 bases between the two ends. Germline V gene lookup returns CDR1 SGHTS and CDR2 YDEGEE.

This chain links TRBV21-1 with TRBJ2-1; the table's D call, TRBD2, was not checked against the DNA. TRBV21-1 is a known pseudogene. The CDR3 sequence is 15 residues long. CDR3 coding DNA: TGTGCCAGCAGCAATCTAGCTTCCTCCTACAATGAGCAGTTCTTC. Its protein is CASSNLASSYNEQFF.

The chain uses TRBV27 and TRBJ1-1, with D maybe TRBD1 (6 bases). V lost 3 bases and J 11 bases, leaving 13 bases between the germline ends. Germline CDR1 and CDR2: MNHEY and SMNVEV (reference sequence). The CDR3 covers 12 residues. The CDR3 loop reads CASSFLQGNAFF. CDR3 bases: TGTGCCAGCAGTTTTCTACAGGGAAATGCTTTCTTT.

The chain links TRBV7-2 to TRBJ1-6; maybe TRBD1 (6 bases). Germline CDR1 and CDR2: SGHTA and FQGNSA. CDR3 length: 15 residues. The V gene lost 0 bases and the J gene lost 7 bases, with 10 bases spanning the gap. The DNA for the CDR3 is TGTGCCAGCAGCTTAGCGAACCAGGGGAATTCACCCCTCCACTTT. This encodes CASSLANQGNSPLHF.